This T cell receptor beta chain was identified in a study of T cell responses to AZD1222 COVID-19 vaccine. Study-level background: Both about-4-week and about-12-week second-dose recipients were combined.

Produced via immunoSEQ multiplex PCR; TCRdb's table is partial and in-frame only. The table records about 180,000 clones, over 85% of them present only once. Trimming at V came to 0 bases and at J to 2 bases, leaving 6 bases not matched to a gene. The CDR3 spans 17 residues. From germline, CDR1 is LNHNV and CDR2 YYDKDF (reference sequence). The clonotype originates from an adult in good health. This sample comprised peripheral blood, obtained on day 0 of AZD1222 vaccination. V usage is TRBV15 and J usage is TRBJ2-1; 8 bases fit TRBD2. CDR3 protein: CATSRDLAGRAYNEQFF. DNA of the CDR3: TGTGCCACCAGCAGAGATTTGGCCGGGAGGGCCTACAATGAGCAGTTCTTC.